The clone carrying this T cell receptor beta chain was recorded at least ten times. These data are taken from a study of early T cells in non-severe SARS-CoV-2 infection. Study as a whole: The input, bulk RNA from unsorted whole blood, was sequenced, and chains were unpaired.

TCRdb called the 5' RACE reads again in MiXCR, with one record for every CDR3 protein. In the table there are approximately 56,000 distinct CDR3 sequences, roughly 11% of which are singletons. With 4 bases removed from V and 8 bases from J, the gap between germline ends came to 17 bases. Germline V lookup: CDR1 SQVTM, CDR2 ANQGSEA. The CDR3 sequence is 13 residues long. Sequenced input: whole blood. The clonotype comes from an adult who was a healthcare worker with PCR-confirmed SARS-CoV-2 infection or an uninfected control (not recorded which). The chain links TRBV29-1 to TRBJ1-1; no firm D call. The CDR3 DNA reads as TGCAGCGTTGCAGGCCCCGGGATCTTCGAAGCTTTCTTT. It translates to CSVAGPGIFEAFF.